The 27 T cell receptor beta chains presented below share a single source sample, sequenced in a study of blood T cell repertoires in COVID-19. The assay was immunoSEQ multiplex PCR, and TCRdb's table has in-frame clones only and misses some. The sample consists of more than 20,000 clones, about 84% of them appearing once. The sequencing input was peripheral blood. These receptors were obtained from a human donor with active COVID-19. The donor label of this sample is uncertain.

V is TRBV29-1 and J is TRBJ2-7; D might be TRBD1 (6 bases). This CDR3 region has 15 residues. Germline CDR1 and CDR2: SQVTM and ANQGSEA. Trimming took off 5 bases at V and 2 bases at J, with 19 bases between the two ends. The CDR3 DNA reads TGCAGCGTTTCTTCCCCCGGACAGAATACCTACGAGCAGTACTTC. Protein sequence: CSVSSPGQNTYEQYF.

This clone showed up just once. The V call is TRBV25-1, the J call TRBJ2-7, with D tentatively TRBD1 (6 bases). Trimming removed 2 bases from V and 7 bases from J, with 18 bases in between. The germline V gene encodes CDR1 MGHDK and CDR2 SYGVNS. The CDR3 is 15 amino acids. CDR3 in DNA: TGTGCCAGCAGTGAAATTTTTCTGGGGGCAAGGGAGCAGTACTTC. Protein product: CASSEIFLGAREQYF.

The chain employs TRBV30 and TRBJ1-4; no clear D. Germline lookup yields CDR1 GTSNPN and CDR2 SVGIG (reference sequence). This CDR3 spans 12 amino acids. Trimming removed 4 bases at V and 2 bases at J, with 5 bases between. The CDR3 is CAWTFTNEKLFF. CDR3 nucleotide sequence: TGTGCCTGGACTTTTACTAATGAAAAACTGTTTTTT.

This clone was counted between two and nine times. This rearrangement joins TRBV7-3 to TRBJ2-7, with D possibly matching TRBD2 (5 bases). The germline V and J ends were trimmed by 1 base and 1 base, with 11 bases remaining between them. This CDR3 contains 15 residues. The germline CDR1 and CDR2 sequences are SGHTA and FQGTGA. CDR3 protein: CASSLMAGRSYEQYF. The CDR3 DNA follows: TGTGCCAGCAGCTTAATGGCGGGCCGATCCTACGAGCAGTACTTC.

This chain connects TRBV19 to TRBJ2-1; 8 positions agree with TRBD2. CDR3 size: 18 residues. Germline V CDR1 and CDR2: LNHDA, SQIVND (reference sequence). After removal of 6 bases from V and 4 bases from J, the junction contained 17 bases not matched to a gene. The CDR3 sequence is CASRPEPGTRGGYNEQFF. The CDR3 nucleotides are TGTGCCAGTAGGCCCGAGCCAGGGACTAGGGGTGGTTACAATGAGCAGTTCTTC.

Only one count was recorded for this clone. V and J are TRBV7-6 and TRBJ2-2, with 10 bases that match TRBD2. The trim removed 3 bases at V and 0 bases at J, leaving 19 bases unmatched. Germline V gene data show CDR1 as SGHVS and CDR2 as FNYEAQ. The length of the CDR3 is 22 residues. CDR3 residues: CASSFPSEASGGPYSNTGELFF. CDR3 sequence (DNA): TGTGCCAGCAGCTTCCCCTCCGAGGCTAGCGGGGGACCGTATTCGAACACCGGGGAGCTGTTTTTT.

The gene calls are TRBV10-3 and TRBJ1-4; D might be TRBD1 (5 bases). V lost 10 bases to trimming and J lost 2 bases, with 11 bases between them. CDR1 and CDR2 (germline): ENHRY, SYGVKD. The CDR3 runs 13 residues. The CDR3 DNA reads as TGTGCCACCACGGGGGGGACTAATGAAAAACTGTTTTTT. Its translation is CATTGGTNEKLFF.

In nucleotides, the CDR3 is TGCGCCAGCAGCTTGCCTAGCGGGAGGGAGGCCGGAGAGCAGTACTTC. It is translated as CASSLPSGREAGEQYF. V is TRBV5-1 and J is TRBJ2-7; 12 bases are shared with TRBD2. The CDR3 sequence is 16 residues long. The germline V gene has CDR1 SGHRS and CDR2 YFSETQ. Trimming at V came to 1 base and at J to 7 bases, leaving 9 bases not matched to a gene.

This clone was picked up one time. This rearrangement joins TRBV5-1 to TRBJ1-5; D gene ambiguous. Germline CDR1 reads SGHRS; CDR2 reads YFSETQ. This CDR3 has 15 amino acids. Trimming pared 7 bases from V and 0 bases from J, leaving 14 bases between. The CDR3 DNA follows: TGCGCCAGCCGCAAGGACTGGGATAGCAATCAGCCCCAGCATTTT. It encodes CASRKDWDSNQPQHF.

This clone has just one count. The chain carries TRBV5-8 and TRBJ2-5, with TRBD1 identical over 8 bases. The germline CDR1 and CDR2 sequences are SGHTS and YDEGEE. The CDR3 spans 18 residues. V shed 3 bases, J shed 1 base, and the junction held 14 bases outside the gene matches. The CDR3 nucleotides are TGTGCCAGCAGCTCAGTCACTTCGACAGGGGATCCCCAAGAGACCCAGTACTTC. Amino acids: CASSSVTSTGDPQETQYF.

CDR3 amino acids: CASSSNGPTGVGEQYF. CDR3 nucleotide sequence: TGTGCCAGCAGTTCCAACGGGCCGACAGGGGTGGGCGAGCAGTACTTC. This chain connects TRBV6-7 to TRBJ2-7; 8 bases fit TRBD1. TRBV6-7 is an ORF, and what it does is uncertain. V lost 4 bases to trimming and J lost 6 bases; unmatched junction nucleotides: 14. This CDR3 has 16 residues.

The CDR3 spells CASRGDSAYEQYF. The CDR3 DNA is TGTGCCAGCAGGGGGGACAGCGCCTACGAGCAGTACTTC. V and J are TRBV2 and TRBJ2-7; TRBD1 matches at 7 bases. CDR1 and CDR2 (germline): SNHLY, FYNNEI. The ends lost 6 bases at V and 2 bases at J; junction bases unmatched: 4. The CDR3 spans 13 residues.

V and J are TRBV24-1 and TRBJ2-3; TRBD2 matches at 10 bases. The CDR3 runs 16 residues. Germline CDR1 reads KGHDR; CDR2 reads SFDVKD. Trimming cost V 4 bases and J 6 bases; bases outside gene matches: 9. This CDR3 is CATSDPGLAGEDTQYF. The CDR3 DNA reads TGTGCCACCAGTGACCCCGGGCTAGCGGGGGAGGATACGCAGTATTTT.

The chain is built from TRBV14 and TRBJ2-5; no clear D. This CDR3 spans 13 amino acids. CDR1 and CDR2 (germline): SGHDN, FVKESK. V was clipped by 6 bases and J by 1 base, with 9 bases between them. DNA for the CDR3: TGTGCCAGCAGTAAAATCTTCCAAGAGACCCAGTACTTC. Protein sequence: CASSKIFQETQYF.

This chain joins TRBV5-1 and TRBJ2-1; weak D call: TRBD1 (5 bases). The CDR3 is 15 amino acids. Trimming removed 4 bases at V and 8 bases at J, with 19 bases between. Germline-derived CDR1 and CDR2 are SGHRS and YFSETQ. CDR3 sequence (DNA): TGCGCCAGCAGCGCCCTTGCAGGGATGGACGATGAGCAGTTCTTC. It specifies CASSALAGMDDEQFF. Combining the CDR3 with reference TRBV5-1 and TRBJ2-1 gives the whole variable domain KAGVTQTPRYLIKTRGQQVTLSCSPISGHRSVSWYQQTPGQGLQFLFEYFSETQRNKGNFPGRFSGRQFSNSRSEMNVSTLELGDSALYLCASSALAGMDDEQFFGPGTRLTVL.

This clone was picked up one time. The V gene is TRBV28, the J gene TRBJ2-1; possible D gene TRBD2, 6 bases. Germline values: CDR1 MDHEN, CDR2 SYDVKM. V was clipped by 5 bases and J by 4 bases, with 12 bases between them. CDR3 size: 14 residues. CDR3 in DNA: TGTGCCAGCAGTACGGGCGGGGATTACAATGAGCAGTTCTTC. Residues: CASSTGGDYNEQFF. Full variable domain (missing parts from reference TRBV28 and TRBJ2-1): DVKVTQSSRYLVKRTGEKVFLECVQDMDHENMFWYRQDPGLGLRLIYFSYDVKMKEKGDIPEGYSVSREKKERFSLILESASTNQTSMYLCASSTGGDYNEQFFGPGTRLTVL.

The chain joins TRBV6-5 to TRBJ2-2; the match to TRBD2 covers 10 bases. From germline, CDR1 is MNHEY and CDR2 SVGAGI. V was pared by 6 bases and J by 1 base, with 2 bases of the junction left unmatched. This CDR3 has 15 residues. CDR3 nucleotides: TGTGCCAGCAGCGCTAGCGGGGGGAACACCGGGGAGCTGTTTTTT. Amino acid sequence: CASSASGGNTGELFF.

The chain uses TRBV5-1 and TRBJ2-1; 7 nucleotides agree with TRBD2. The CDR3 loop spans 14 amino acids. Trimming at V came to 0 bases and at J to 7 bases, leaving 4 bases not matched to a gene. Germline V gene sequence: CDR1 SGHRS, CDR2 YFSETQ. The CDR3 bases are TGCGCCAGCAGCTTGGCAGCCGGGGGGAATGAGCAGTTCTTC. Its translation: CASSLAAGGNEQFF.

The chain joins TRBV6-2 or TRBV6-3 to TRBJ1-1; TRBD1 matches at 7 bases. Per germline, CDR1 MNHEY and CDR2 SVGEGT. This CDR3 spans 13 amino acids. The V gene end was trimmed by 6 bases and the J gene end by 5 bases; junction bases not matched to a gene: 6. CDR3 DNA: TGTGCCAGCAGCCGACAGGGAGAGACTGAAGCTTTCTTT. Translated: CASSRQGETEAFF.

This rearrangement joins TRBV7-9 to TRBJ1-2; perhaps TRBD1 as D (6 bases). This CDR3 is 13 amino acids long. Germline CDR1 is SEHNR and CDR2 is FQNEAQ (reference sequence). V lost 1 base, J lost 7 bases, and 10 bases lay in between. Here the CDR3 DNA reads TGTGCCAGCAGCTTAGACAGGGATAGTGGCTACACCTTC. It is translated as CASSLDRDSGYTF.

This rearrangement joins TRBV6-5 to TRBJ2-7; 10 nucleotides line up with TRBD1. The CDR3 consists of 13 residues. CDR1 and CDR2 (germline): MNHEY, SVGAGI. With 8 bases clipped from V and 4 bases from J, the junction kept 5 bases outside the gene matches. The CDR3 here is CASRDRGSYEQYF. The DNA for the CDR3 is TGTGCCAGCCGGGACAGGGGATCTTACGAGCAGTACTTC.

The V call is TRBV14, the J call TRBJ2-4; D call uncertain. This CDR3 region has 15 residues. Germline V gene sequence: CDR1 SGHDN, CDR2 FVKESK. V was trimmed by 0 bases and J by 0 bases, leaving 6 bases between them. CDR3 region: CASSQEPGAKNIQYF. The CDR3 DNA sequence: TGTGCCAGCAGCCAAGAACCGGGAGCCAAAAACATTCAGTACTTC.

The genes are TRBV5-3 and TRBJ2-7; 14 bases align to TRBD2. TRBV5-3 is an ORF, with its function uncertain. The CDR3 spans 16 residues. With V trimmed by 4 bases and J by 3 bases, 6 bases remained unmatched. CDR3 loop: CARSGRTSGGIYEQYF. For the CDR3, the DNA is TGTGCCAGAAGCGGTCGGACTAGCGGGGGGATCTACGAGCAGTACTTC.

The chain is built from TRBV21-1 and TRBJ1-2; TRBD1, the table's D call, was not compared with the DNA. TRBV21-1 is classified as a pseudogene. The CDR3 has 18 residues. The CDR3 here is CASSPLPGQGSPNYGHTF. The CDR3 nucleotides are TGTGCCAGCAGCCCGCTCCCGGGACAGGGGTCCCCTAACTATGGCCACACCTTC.

The chain combines TRBV13 with TRBJ1-5, with unresolved D. This CDR3 comprises 14 residues. CDR1 and CDR2 (germline): PRHDT, FYEKMQ (reference sequence). The V gene lost 0 bases and the J gene lost 1 base, with 4 bases spanning the gap. DNA for the CDR3: TGTGCCAGCAGCTTAGGCAGGAGCAATCAGCCCCAGCATTTT. Translating it yields CASSLGRSNQPQHF.

This clone was counted once. J is TRBJ2-7 and V is TRBV9; D might be TRBD1 (6 bases). Germline V lookup: CDR1 SGDLS, CDR2 YYNGEE. Trimming took off 0 bases at V and 3 bases at J, with 10 bases between the two ends. CDR3 length equals 14 residues. The CDR3 DNA sequence: TGTGCCAGCAGCGTAGAGGGCAGGGGCTACGAGCAGTACTTC. Its translation: CASSVEGRGYEQYF.

This clone was counted once. This chain joins TRBV7-2 and TRBJ2-7; 14 bases are shared with TRBD2. Germline CDR1 is SGHTA and CDR2 is FQGNSA. The CDR3 has 16 amino acids. V was clipped by 3 bases and J by 6 bases; unmatched bases: 7. CDR3 loop: CASSFGRTSGRPEQYF. The DNA of the CDR3 is TGTGCCAGCAGCTTTGGCAGGACTAGCGGGAGGCCCGAGCAGTACTTC.